What follows are 7 T cell receptor beta chains derived from one specimen sequenced in a study of response to subunit inactivated influenza vaccine. Via MiXCR, TCRdb re-called the RT-PCR reads, giving one row per CDR3 protein. Of approximately 290,000 distinct CDR3 sequences listed, roughly 22% were seen once; the top ten hold about 9.4%. The sample was PBMCs from blood, taken 21 months after vaccination. Receptor source: a man between 50 and 70 years old who received an inactivated influenza vaccine.

The chain recombines TRBV12-3 or TRBV12-4 with TRBJ2-1; the match to TRBD2 covers 9 bases. The CDR3 runs 18 residues. V shed 5 bases and J 2 bases; nucleotides not matched to a gene: 13. CDR3 in amino acids: CASSPGGFSGGTYNEQFF. The CDR3 nucleotides read TGTGCCAGCAGTCCCGGGGGCTTCAGCGGGGGGACCTACAATGAGCAGTTCTTC.

The chain recombines TRBV7-9 with TRBJ1-6, with 8 bases fitting TRBD1. The V and J ends lost 5 bases and 6 bases, in that order; junction bases with no gene match: 6. Looked up from germline, CDR1 is SEHNR and CDR2 is FQNEAQ (reference sequence). This CDR3 is built from 15 residues. The CDR3 nucleotides are TGTGCCAGCAGCAAAGGACAGGGTGGTAATTCACCCCTCCACTTT. It encodes CASSKGQGGNSPLHF.

Only a few counts were recorded for this clonotype. This rearrangement joins TRBV5-1 to TRBJ2-1; 10 bases agree with TRBD1. Per the germline V gene, CDR1 is SGHRS and CDR2 is YFSETQ. After removal of 5 bases from V and 6 bases from J, the junction contained 8 bases not matched to a gene. The CDR3 is 15 residues long. CDR3 protein: CASRPPGQGINEQFF. The CDR3 bases are TGCGCCAGCAGGCCGCCGGGACAGGGGATCAATGAGCAGTTCTTC.

This clonotype was seen ten or more times. The chain has TRBV7-8 and TRBJ2-3, with TRBD2 matching 9 bases. Looked up from germline, CDR1 is SGHVS and CDR2 is FQNEAQ. This CDR3 is 16 amino acids long. After removal of 1 base from V and 3 bases from J, the junction contained 5 bases not matched to a gene. As DNA, the CDR3 is TGTGCCAGCAGCTTAGGCGGGGGGGCCCGGACAGATACGCAGTATTTT. Residues: CASSLGGGARTDTQYF.

The chain links TRBV5-1 to TRBJ2-7; 11 bases are a match to TRBD1. The germline CDR1 and CDR2 sequences are SGHRS and YFSETQ. This CDR3 spans 13 amino acids. Trimming at V came to 6 bases and at J to 5 bases, leaving 4 bases not matched to a gene. The CDR3 here is CASTRTGGDEQYF. The DNA of the CDR3 is TGCGCCAGCACCCGGACAGGGGGCGACGAGCAGTACTTC.

The J gene is TRBJ1-5, the V gene TRBV18, with TRBD1 matching over 7 bases. Looked up from germline, CDR1 is KGHSH and CDR2 is LQKENI. The CDR3 length is 15 residues. Trimming cost V 5 bases and J 2 bases; bases outside gene matches: 6. The chain's CDR3 is CASSSDRVGNQPQHF. As DNA, the CDR3 is TGTGCCAGCTCATCCGACAGGGTCGGCAATCAGCCCCAGCATTTT.

The chain uses TRBV4-3 and TRBJ2-1; 9 bases are a match to TRBD1. With V trimmed by 1 base and J by 6 bases, 7 bases remained unmatched. The CDR3 totals 16 residues. Germline V lookup: CDR1 LGHNA, CDR2 YSLEER. CDR3 amino acids: CASSQADRGIGNEQFF. The CDR3 DNA sequence: TGCGCCAGCAGCCAAGCCGACAGGGGGATCGGCAATGAGCAGTTCTTC.